These T cell receptor beta chains were read from a single sample in a study of identical twins. TCRdb fed the 5' RACE reads into MiXCR, producing one record per CDR3 protein. The table has about 520,000 distinct CDR3 sequences, less than 25% seen once. The same data also went into a second study, on T cells expressing NK-cell markers.

Sequencing used CD4+ T cells sorted from blood. The source is a woman in her late teens or twenties in good health. CDR3s include the opening cysteine and the closing phenylalanine or tryptophan. D genes are given only for firm matches. Clone size appears in some rows only: once, few, many, or a class for an expanded clone.

D: .; V: TRBV12-3/TRBV12-4; J: TRBJ1-2; size: few; DNA: TGTGCCAGCAGTCCCCGGACCGATTTAGGCTATGGCTACACCTTC; CDR3: CASSPRTDLGYGYTF
D: .; V: TRBV12-3/TRBV12-4; J: TRBJ1-5; size: many; DNA: TGTGCCAGCCAGGACGGCTATAGCAATCAGCCCCAGCATTTT; CDR3: CASQDGYSNQPQHF
D: .; V: TRBV7-9; J: TRBJ2-5; size: .; DNA: TGTGCCAGCAGCCCCGTGGGGACCCAGTACTTC; CDR3: CASSPVGTQYF
D: .; V: TRBV7-2; J: TRBJ2-4; size: once; DNA: TGTGCCAGCAGCTGGCGAATCGCGGGGTCGGACATTCAGTACTTC; CDR3: CASSWRIAGSDIQYF
D: .; V: TRBV6-5; J: TRBJ2-3; size: .; DNA: TGTGCCAGCAGTTACCAGGCCCTAGATACGCAGTATTTT; CDR3: CASSYQALDTQYF
D: TRBD1; V: TRBV20-1; J: TRBJ1-2; size: few; DNA: TGCAGTGCCAGCAGGGACAGGGCTAACTATGGCTACACCTTC; CDR3: CSASRDRANYGYTF
D: .; V: TRBV20-1; J: TRBJ2-7; size: few; DNA: TGCAGTGCTAGGGCGGGTCGTGGTTCTTTCGAGCAGTACTTC; CDR3: CSARAGRGSFEQYF
D: .; V: TRBV20-1; J: TRBJ2-5; size: .; DNA: TGCAGTGCTAGAGCGCCGAGGGGACAAGAGACCCAGTACTTC; CDR3: CSARAPRGQETQYF
D: .; V: TRBV6-1; J: TRBJ1-5; size: few; DNA: TGTGCCAGCGGCTTTACAGGGATTAGCAATCAGCCCCAGCATTTT; CDR3: CASGFTGISNQPQHF
D: TRBD2; V: TRBV20-1; J: TRBJ2-2; size: few; DNA: TGCAGTGCTGTTAGCGGGAGTCTTAGTGGGGAGCTGTTTTTT; CDR3: CSAVSGSLSGELFF
D: TRBD2; V: TRBV20-1; J: TRBJ2-7; size: few; DNA: TGCAGTGCTAGAGATAGGGAGGGAATCTACGAGCAGTACTTC; CDR3: CSARDREGIYEQYF
D: .; V: TRBV10-3; J: TRBJ2-2; size: .; DNA: TGTGCCATCAGTGAGTCCAGGGATACCGGGGAGCTGTTTTTT; CDR3: CAISESRDTGELFF
D: TRBD1; V: TRBV10-3; J: TRBJ1-6; size: many; DNA: TGTGCCATCAGGGACAGGGAGACTTCACCCCTCCACTTT; CDR3: CAIRDRETSPLHF
D: .; V: TRBV28; J: TRBJ2-7; size: .; DNA: TGTGCCAGCAGTTTACAGGGAGAGGTCTACGAGCAGTACTTC; CDR3: CASSLQGEVYEQYF
D: .; V: TRBV20-1; J: TRBJ2-3; size: few; DNA: TGCAGTGCTAGAGATCCCCCTAGCGATACGCAGTATTTT; CDR3: CSARDPPSDTQYF
D: .; V: TRBV5-4; J: TRBJ2-7; size: .; DNA: TGTGCCAGCAGCCCAGAAACGGACTACGAGCAGTACTTC; CDR3: CASSPETDYEQYF
D: .; V: TRBV11-2; J: TRBJ1-1; size: .; DNA: TGTGCCAGCAGCATCGACGTAGGGGGCACTGAAGCTTTCTTT; CDR3: CASSIDVGGTEAFF
D: TRBD2; V: TRBV15; J: TRBJ2-3; size: .; DNA: TGTGCCACAAGCAGCACTAGCGGGGTGGATACGCAGTATTTT; CDR3: CATSSTSGVDTQYF
D: .; V: TRBV3-1; J: TRBJ2-5; size: few; DNA: TGTGCCAGCAGCCATCCGGGGATTAAAGAGACCCAGTACTTC; CDR3: CASSHPGIKETQYF
D: .; V: TRBV12-3/TRBV12-4; J: TRBJ1-2; size: many; DNA: TGTGCCAGCAGTCCCCTGACAGGCTATGGCTACACCTTC; CDR3: CASSPLTGYGYTF
D: .; V: TRBV7-2; J: TRBJ2-3; size: .; DNA: TGTGCCAGCCGGGTCGGGGGGCACACCACAGATACGCAGTATTTT; CDR3: CASRVGGHTTDTQYF
D: .; V: TRBV10-3; J: TRBJ2-2; size: few; DNA: TGTGCCATCCAAACAACCGGGGAGCTGTTTTTT; CDR3: CAIQTTGELFF
D: .; V: TRBV10-2; J: TRBJ2-3; size: .; DNA: TGCGCCAGCAGTGTTCAGGGGATGTTAGATACGCAGTATTTT; CDR3: CASSVQGMLDTQYF
D: .; V: TRBV7-9; J: TRBJ2-7; size: .; DNA: TGTGCCAGCAGCTTAGTAGCTCCGGGAGCCTACGAGCAGTACTTC; CDR3: CASSLVAPGAYEQYF
D: TRBD2; V: TRBV7-7; J: TRBJ2-1; size: many; DNA: TGTGCTAGCAGCATGGGCACTAGCGGGGACAATGAGCAGTTCTTC; CDR3: CASSMGTSGDNEQFF
D: TRBD2; V: TRBV9; J: TRBJ2-3; size: few; DNA: TGTGCCAGCAGCGTAGCTGTAAGGACTAGCGGGACTAGCACAGATACGCAGTATTTT; CDR3: CASSVAVRTSGTSTDTQYF
D: TRBD1; V: TRBV15; J: TRBJ1-1; size: .; DNA: TGTGCCACCAGCAGAGGAGGGGGCGCTCGCACTGAAGCTTTCTTT; CDR3: CATSRGGGARTEAFF
D: TRBD2; V: TRBV6-2/TRBV6-3; J: TRBJ2-1; size: once; DNA: TGTGCCAGCAGTTACGGACTAGCGGGAGCTGGCTATGAGCAGTTCTTC; CDR3: CASSYGLAGAGYEQFF
D: .; V: TRBV2; J: TRBJ2-1; size: few; DNA: TGTGCCAGCAGTGATGGCCAGGGAGATGAGCAGTTCTTC; CDR3: CASSDGQGDEQFF
D: .; V: TRBV7-9; J: TRBJ1-5; size: few; DNA: TGTGCCAGCAGCTTAGCGTCAAGCAATCAGCCCCAGCATTTT; CDR3: CASSLASSNQPQHF
D: .; V: TRBV6-5; J: TRBJ1-1; size: few; DNA: TGTGCCAGCAGTTACTCGAAATTGGTGAACACTGAAGCTTTCTTT; CDR3: CASSYSKLVNTEAFF
D: TRBD1; V: TRBV5-4; J: TRBJ1-2; size: once; DNA: TGTGCCAGCAGCGTTGGATCGGAGGGGGCCAATGGCTACACCTTC; CDR3: CASSVGSEGANGYTF
D: .; V: TRBV20-1; J: TRBJ1-5; size: once; DNA: TGCAGTGCCCAGGGAAGAGTGAGGAATCAGCCCCAGCATTTT; CDR3: CSAQGRVRNQPQHF
D: TRBD1; V: TRBV9; J: TRBJ1-1; size: .; DNA: TGTGCCAGCAGCGTAGATGGGACAGGGGACACTGAAGCTTTCTTT; CDR3: CASSVDGTGDTEAFF
D: .; V: TRBV9; J: TRBJ1-1; size: many; DNA: TGTGCCAGCAGCACCAGTACACTGAACACTGAAGCTTTCTTT; CDR3: CASSTSTLNTEAFF
D: TRBD1; V: TRBV7-2; J: TRBJ2-6; size: few; DNA: TGTGCCAGCAGCTCCCGGACAGGGCAATCTGGGGCCAACGTCCTGACTTTC; CDR3: CASSSRTGQSGANVLTF
D: .; V: TRBV5-6; J: TRBJ2-1; size: .; DNA: TGTGCCAGCAGCTTGGGGTGGGAGGCTAACTCCTACAATGAGCAGTTCTTC; CDR3: CASSLGWEANSYNEQFF
D: .; V: TRBV14; J: TRBJ2-3; size: .; DNA: TGTGCCAGCAGCCAAGAAGGCCGGGGATTCACAGATACGCAGTATTTT; CDR3: CASSQEGRGFTDTQYF
D: .; V: TRBV6-4; J: TRBJ2-7; size: .; DNA: TGTGCCAGCAGCCAAAGCACGGGGGACTTC; CDR3: CASSQSTGDF
D: .; V: TRBV11-3; J: TRBJ2-5; size: .; DNA: TGTGCCAGCAGTACTCAAACCGGCCAAGAGACCCAGTACTTC; CDR3: CASSTQTGQETQYF
D: .; V: TRBV12-3/TRBV12-4; J: TRBJ2-3; size: few; DNA: TGTGCCAGCGGCAAGTGGGGCCGAGATACGCAGTATTTT; CDR3: CASGKWGRDTQYF